This T cell receptor beta chain was sequenced during a study of shared clonotypes between healthy human individuals. In the study overall: With ages of 18 to 49, the donors were a couple of women and a few men. Notes on the study in general: Clonotype sharing across several donors was observed for around 5% of naive CD4 clonotypes.

CD45RA-negative memory and CD45RA+ naive subsets were split from the CD4+ cells. Trimming shortened V by 5 bases and J by 0 bases, and 14 bases separated the two germline ends. The CDR3 has 16 amino acids. Germline assignment: CDR1 SGHTA and CDR2 FQGNSA. In the authors' methods: ImmunoSEQ only sent back junction sequences with no quality scores, so filtering was done differently. Sequencing used immunoSEQ multiplex PCR; TCRdb keeps in-frame clones, though not all of them. V, J and clone size are those of that table, while D and trimming were read from the DNA. This sample has 2 million to 3 million clones, with 93% found just once. As concerns this clone: Its specificity is unknown.

The source material was naive CD4+ T cells from PBMCs. The subset was: CD45RA+ positively selected. This chain joins TRBV7-2 and TRBJ2-1; possible D gene TRBD1, 5 bases. The sequence was obtained from a man younger than 35 in good health. Some clones in this sample may be carry-over from other donors' samples. This chain's CDR3 is CASSAALQASYNEQFF. CDR3 DNA: TGTGCCAGCAGCGCAGCCCTACAGGCCTCCTACAATGAGCAGTTCTTC.